Listed below are T cell receptor beta chains from one sample, sequenced in a study of human T cells and chemical hapten exposure. MiXCR, applied by TCRdb to the RACE reads, yields one record per CDR3 protein. The sample has tens of thousands of distinct CDR3 sequences, 9.5% to 15% seen once; the top ten hold about 5.7%. The starting material was whole blood, obtained in connection with sensitization to the hapten diphenylcyclopropenone (DPC). Source of these receptors: a woman aged 25 to 39 with alopecia areata. Some clones in this sample may be carry-over from other donors' samples. Both conserved end residues are part of each CDR3. The D gene is left open where the match is weak. Part of the rows lack a size; the others show once, few, many or a class for expanded clones.

J	D	V	size	DNA	CDR3
TRBJ1-2	.	TRBV4-3	once	TGCGCCAGCAGCCATCCAGGAGCAAGATACTATGGCTACACCTTC	CASSHPGARYYGYTF
TRBJ2-2	.	TRBV21-1	.	TGTGCCAGCAGCAAAGAAGAAGGATCCAGCACCGGGGAGCTGTTTTTT	CASSKEEGSSTGELFF
TRBJ2-3	TRBD2	TRBV29-1	medium-sized	TGCAGCGTTGGGGCTAGCGGGAGTGATACGCAGTATTTT	CSVGASGSDTQYF
TRBJ1-1	TRBD1	TRBV4-1	few	TGCGCCAGCAAAAGGGGACAGGAGAACACTGAAGCTTTCTTT	CASKRGQENTEAFF
TRBJ2-1	.	TRBV4-3	few	TGCGCCAGCAGCCACAACATCCAGAATGAGCAGTTCTTC	CASSHNIQNEQFF
TRBJ2-7	.	TRBV29-1	few	TGCAGCGTTGCCCTTAGGCGGGACCGTCTCGAGCAGTACTTC	CSVALRRDRLEQYF
TRBJ2-7	TRBD2	TRBV28	few	TGTGCCAGCAATCGATCCGGGACTAGCGGGAGTATTGGAGAGCAGTACTTC	CASNRSGTSGSIGEQYF
TRBJ1-4	.	TRBV5-4	.	TGTGCCAGCAGCTTGTCCCCGACGCAGACAACTAATGAAAAACTGTTTTTT	CASSLSPTQTTNEKLFF
TRBJ2-1	.	TRBV7-6	many	TGTGCCAGCAGCTTAGACCCAGGACTCCGTGCCTTCTTC	CASSLDPGLRAFF
TRBJ1-5	.	TRBV2	.	TGTGCCAGCAGTAATTGGGCGAATCAGCCCCAGCATTTT	CASSNWANQPQHF
TRBJ2-3	.	TRBV20-1	.	TGCAGTGCTGAACTCTTCGGACTGTCCGGGTCGTTTGATACGCAGTATTTT	CSAELFGLSGSFDTQYF
TRBJ2-7	.	TRBV27	.	TGTGCCAGCAGTTTATGCCTGACACGGAAAAGCTCCTACGAGCAGTACTTC	CASSLCLTRKSSYEQYF